Following are 20 T cell receptor beta chains from one sample sequenced in a study of T cell clones after liver transplantation. Sequencing was performed with immunoSEQ multiplex PCR; in TCRdb, only in-frame clones are kept and a portion is missing. Of about 100,000 clones in the sample, more than 75% were seen once. Sequenced material: CD4+ T cells from blood, taken before liver transplant. The receptors shown here come from a human donor who received a liver transplant.

This chain links TRBV19 with TRBJ2-7; D remains unclear. The germline CDR1 and CDR2 sequences are LNHDA and SQIVND (reference sequence). The germline V and J ends were trimmed by 6 bases and 4 bases, with 19 bases remaining between them. The CDR3 sequence is 15 residues long. DNA of the CDR3: TGTGCCAGTAGCCGTAACTTAATGGTTGAATACGAGCAGTACTTC. It codes for CASSRNLMVEYEQYF. Supplemented by reference TRBV19 and TRBJ2-7, the full variable domain reads DGGITQSPKYLFRKEGQNVTLSCEQNLNHDAMYWYRQDPGQGLRLIYYSQIVNDFQKGDIAEGYSVSREKKESFPLTVTSAQKNPTAFYLCASSRNLMVEYEQYFGPGTRLTVT.

The rearrangement uses TRBV27 and TRBJ1-1; 8 nucleotides match TRBD1. The CDR3 covers 14 residues. Germline V gene sequence: CDR1 MNHEY, CDR2 SMNVEV (reference sequence). J gave up 3 bases and V 5 bases, and 5 bases lay outside the gene matches. The CDR3 sequence is CASSPSGQDTEAFF. The CDR3 DNA reads TGTGCCAGCAGTCCCTCGGGACAGGACACTGAAGCTTTCTTT.

This chain uses TRBV6-5 with TRBJ1-1; 12 bases map to TRBD1. CDR1 is MNHEY, CDR2 SVGAGI, per germline. This CDR3 has 16 amino acids. V lost 3 bases and J lost 1; bases outside the gene matches: 3. The chain's CDR3 is CASSYGTGGANTEAFF. CDR3 nucleotide sequence: TGTGCCAGCAGTTATGGGACAGGGGGCGCGAACACTGAAGCTTTCTTT.

The gene calls are TRBV19 and TRBJ2-1; weak D call: TRBD2 (6 bases). CDR3 size: 13 residues. Germline V gene data show CDR1 as LNHDA and CDR2 as SQIVND (reference sequence). Trimming removed 9 bases at V and 5 bases at J, with 14 bases between. The DNA for the CDR3 is TGTGCCAGCTTATCACTAGCCGACAATGAGCAGTTCTTC. As protein: CASLSLADNEQFF.

This chain joins TRBV6-5 and TRBJ2-3, with 7 bases that match TRBD2. Germline values: CDR1 MNHEY, CDR2 SVGAGI. The CDR3 totals 15 residues. The junction had 10 bases not matched to a gene; V was cut back by 6 bases and J by 4 bases. The CDR3 loop is CASSYAAGRADTQYF. The DNA for the CDR3 is TGTGCCAGCAGCTACGCGGCGGGGAGGGCAGATACGCAGTATTTT.

The V and J genes are TRBV7-3 and TRBJ2-1, with TRBD2 identical over 10 bases. The junction had 10 bases not matched to a gene; V was cut back by 2 bases and J by 3 bases. Germline V gene data show CDR1 as SGHTA and CDR2 as FQGTGA. This CDR3 is 18 amino acids long. The DNA of the CDR3 is TGTGCCAGCAGCTTATTCGGGGGGAGGACTAGCGGCTACAATGAGCAGTTCTTC. Translation: CASSLFGGRTSGYNEQFF.

V is TRBV19 and J is TRBJ1-3; maybe TRBD1 (5 bases). The V gene lost 10 bases and the J gene lost 2 bases, with 12 bases spanning the gap. The germline V gene has CDR1 LNHDA and CDR2 SQIVND (reference sequence). CDR3 length: 13 residues. The DNA of the CDR3 is TGTGCCACCAACACGGGACCTGGAAACACCATATATTTT. Protein product: CATNTGPGNTIYF. Full variable domain (outside the CDR3, taken from reference TRBV19 and TRBJ1-3): DGGITQSPKYLFRKEGQNVTLSCEQNLNHDAMYWYRQDPGQGLRLIYYSQIVNDFQKGDIAEGYSVSREKKESFPLTVTSAQKNPTAFYLCATNTGPGNTIYFGEGSWLTVV.

V gene TRBV2 combines with J gene TRBJ2-5, with a tentative D call TRBD2 (7 bases). V dropped 8 bases and J dropped 5 bases, with 21 bases sitting between them. CDR3 length equals 15 residues. Germline-derived CDR1 and CDR2 are SNHLY and FYNNEI. Here the CDR3 reads CASRKEPGGGETQYF. Here the CDR3 DNA reads TGTGCCAGCCGCAAGGAACCGGGGGGCGGTGAGACCCAGTACTTC. The variable domain in full, completed from reference TRBV2 and TRBJ2-5, reads EPEVTQTPSHQVTQMGQEVILRCVPISNHLYFYWYRQILGQKVEFLVSFYNNEISEKSEIFDDQFSVERPDGSNFTLKIRSTKLEDSAMYFCASRKEPGGGETQYFGPGTRLLVL.

The rearrangement uses TRBV18 and TRBJ2-3; D may be TRBD1 (5 bases). The germline CDR1 and CDR2 sequences are KGHSH and LQKENI. The CDR3 runs to 13 residues. The V end lost 5 bases, the J end lost 6 bases, and 12 bases lay between the germline ends. CDR3 in amino acids: CASSKTEGDTQYF. For the CDR3, the DNA is TGTGCCAGCTCAAAGACAGAAGGGGATACGCAGTATTTT. Full variable domain (missing parts from reference TRBV18 and TRBJ2-3): NAGVMQNPRHLVRRRGQEARLRCSPMKGHSHVYWYRQLPEEGLKFMVYLQKENIIDESGMPKERFSAEFPKEGPSILRIQQVVRGDSAAYFCASSKTEGDTQYFGPGTRLTVL.

The V gene is TRBV6-6, the J gene TRBJ1-1; TRBD1 might be the D (5 bases). The V gene's germline CDR1 is MNHNY and CDR2 SVGAGI (reference sequence). Trimming removed 0 bases at V and 6 bases at J, with 11 bases between. This CDR3 has 14 amino acids. CDR3 DNA sequence: TGTGCCAGCAGTTACTCGACCAGGGCATCTGAAGCTTTCTTT. Its protein product is CASSYSTRASEAFF.

The chain joins TRBV29-1 to TRBJ2-1, with D perhaps matching TRBD1 or TRBD2 (5 bases each). The CDR3 has 16 residues. Looked up from germline, CDR1 is SQVTM and CDR2 is ANQGSEA. Trimming stripped 1 base from V and 3 bases from J, with 16 bases between. This CDR3 is CSVEGKGTLSYNEQFF. In DNA form, the CDR3 reads TGCAGCGTTGAAGGAAAGGGGACCCTTAGCTACAATGAGCAGTTCTTC.

The CDR3 sequence is CASSVEGGNTIYF. For the CDR3, the DNA is TGTGCCAGCAGCGTAGAAGGGGGCAACACCATATATTTT. The chain employs TRBV9 and TRBJ1-3, with TRBD1 matching 7 bases. The junction had 1 base not matched to a gene; V was cut back by 0 bases and J by 7 bases. Germline CDR1 and CDR2: SGDLS and YYNGEE. The CDR3 spans 13 residues.

The chain employs TRBV7-2 and TRBJ2-2, with D possibly matching TRBD1 (6 bases). The V and J ends lost 0 bases and 6 bases respectively, with 20 bases between them. CDR1 is SGHTA, CDR2 FQGNSA, per germline. This CDR3 region has 18 residues. CDR3 in DNA: TGTGCCAGCAGCTTAGCGACCTTAGGGGGTGGGCGCGCCGGGGAGCTGTTTTTT. It codes for CASSLATLGGGRAGELFF.

This clone was seen a single time. The chain recombines TRBV5-6 with TRBJ2-7, with TRBD1 matching over 9 bases. The CDR3 length is 14 residues. Germline-derived CDR1 and CDR2 are SGHDT and YYEEEE. V lost 1 base and J lost 6; bases outside the gene matches: 5. CDR3 sequence (DNA): TGTGCCAGCAGCTTGATCGGGACAGGGAGCGAGCAGTACTTC. It encodes CASSLIGTGSEQYF.

This clone was seen more than once but under ten times. J is TRBJ2-5 and V is TRBV7-2; 8 bases agree with TRBD1. J gave up 5 bases and V 5 bases, and 10 bases lay outside the gene matches. The CDR3 length is 15 residues. In germline, CDR1 is SGHTA, CDR2 FQGNSA. The CDR3 loop reads CASSPFPRGRETQYF. The CDR3 nucleotides are TGTGCCAGCAGCCCCTTCCCCAGGGGGCGGGAGACCCAGTACTTC.

The gene calls are TRBV6-6 and TRBJ1-4, with D unclear. V was shortened by 6 bases and J by 4 bases, with 3 bases between the two germline ends. Germline CDR1 reads MNHNY; CDR2 reads SVGAGI (reference sequence). The CDR3 runs 11 residues. The CDR3 DNA reads as TGTGCCAGCAGAGGTAATGAAAAACTGTTTTTT. Protein sequence: CASRGNEKLFF.

This clone was detected a few times. This chain connects TRBV6-5 to TRBJ1-1, with D possibly matching TRBD1 (6 bases). V lost 6 bases, J lost 10 bases, and 18 bases lay in between. CDR3 length: 13 amino acids. Looked up from germline, CDR1 is MNHEY and CDR2 is SVGAGI. Here the CDR3 reads CASSQTLQGSAFF. The CDR3 bases are TGTGCCAGCAGCCAAACCCTACAGGGATCAGCTTTCTTT.

The chain uses TRBV29-1 and TRBJ1-1; D remains ambiguous. CDR1 is SQVTM and CDR2 is ANQGSEA in the germline V gene. This CDR3 is 13 amino acids long. Trimming took 3 bases from V and 6 from J, leaving 14 bases between them. The CDR3 spells CSVDWAAGAEAFF. The DNA of the CDR3 is TGCAGCGTTGATTGGGCGGCTGGCGCTGAAGCTTTCTTT.

This sequence joins TRBV28 and TRBJ1-1; D gene uncertain. Germline CDR1 MDHEN, CDR2 SYDVKM. This CDR3 spans 12 amino acids. The V gene lost 5 bases and the J gene lost 2 bases, with 6 bases spanning the gap. The CDR3 reads CASSGRNTEAFF. Written as DNA, the CDR3 is TGTGCCAGCAGTGGCAGAAACACTGAAGCTTTCTTT.

This clone was detected a few times. The chain recombines TRBV27 with TRBJ2-3; a weak D match, TRBD1 (6 bases). The CDR3 has 15 residues. V was cut by 5 bases and J by 3 bases, with 15 bases left in between. Germline values: CDR1 MNHEY, CDR2 SMNVEV (reference sequence). CDR3 residues: CASSRLGGRTDTQYF. The CDR3 DNA follows: TGTGCCAGCAGTCGGCTAGGGGGTAGGACAGATACGCAGTATTTT.